This TCR beta chain is drawn from a study of blood T cell repertoires in COVID-19 (TCRdb year 2020). Regarding the research as a whole: Collaborator samples came from the United States, Italy and Spain and covered acute and convalescent phases of COVID-19. The material from the prospective study consisted of cDNA or gDNA derived from T cells, B-cell-depleted T cells, or PBMCs. The dataset comprised deeply sampled blood TCRbeta repertoires from subjects exposed to, actively infected with, or recovered from COVID-19. The repertoires were released in a freely available public database intended as a resource for research on the immune response to SARS-CoV-2. The samples were drawn from two sources: the first 160 participants of the ongoing ImmuneRACE study, and 1,000 to 1,500 subjects contributed by 6 global collaborators. Nearly every sample came with metadata listing a de-identified subject ID, COVID-19 status, age in years and sex. Where available, HLA class I and class II types were taken from metadata supplied by the sample provider and were not determined by assay-based typing.

This clone was seen a few times. Its antigen is unknown. No much larger clonotype is one base removed from it; base qualities were not supplied. Points the paper makes about the study in general: How much clinical and demographic metadata was included differed by source and by participant, and the metadata was provided uncurated.

Collaborating institutions collected whole blood in K2EDTA tubes following their own protocols. For TCRbeta analysis, collaborators shipped samples in one of three forms: frozen whole blood, isolated PBMCs, or DNA extracted from either of those sample types. Trimming leaves V shorter by 4 bases and J shorter by 7 bases, with the junction holding 6 bases beyond the gene matches. From a lookup of the germline V gene (reference sequence), CDR1 and CDR2 are SSHAT and FNYEAQ. The CDR3 goes from the cysteine to the phenylalanine over 15 residues. Of the read, only the CDR3 DNA is kept; its 45 bases are in frame from base 1. The immunoSEQ Assay, a bias-controlled multiplex PCR, was used to amplify TCRbeta CDR3 regions from genomic DNA. On the authors' methods: Within the assay, amplification of reference gene primers was used to estimate how many nucleated cells each sample contained. To quantify the absolute abundance of each unique TCRbeta CDR3 rearrangement, sequence reads were collapsed and filtered. Productive Simpson clonality was computed per sample as the square root of Simpson's diversity index over productive rearrangements. Imported from immuneACCESS, the table was reduced by TCRdb to in-frame sequences with V and J called. These copies leave out some clones; in studies compared against another copy, an unresolved V gene accounts for under half, and the cause of the remainder is not known. That table furnishes V, J and clone size, whereas the DNA furnished D and trimming. A total of some 250,000 clones appear in this sample, roughly 84% of them only once. Of the sample, approximately 30% falls within the top ten clones.

The sequenced sample consisted of peripheral blood. The chain links TRBV7-7 with TRBJ2-2; 10 nucleotides in the junction match TRBD1. This sequence was found in a man aged 40-49 years with acute or convalescent COVID-19. In nucleotides, the sequence is TGTGCCAGCAGCTCGACAGGGGGCAAGGACGGGGAGCTGTTTTTT. The translation is CASSSTGGKDGELFF.